This TCR beta chain was profiled in a study of shared clonotypes between healthy human individuals. Researchers ran the assay at a deep level. Clones were sequenced by immunoSEQ multiplex PCR, and TCRdb holds only the in-frame ones, with some missing. The table has around 2,000,000 clones, less than 95% seen once. To note about this clone: At one boundary the junction diverges from the germline segment, which might be a read error.

In germline, CDR1 is SGDLS, CDR2 YYNGEE. This CDR3 contains 15 residues. Naive CD8 cells lacked CD45RO and underwent positive selection for CCR7, leaving out terminally differentiated effector memory CD45RA+ cells. The donor population consisted of healthy HIV-negative adults with no recent acute infections or vaccinations. The TCR originated in a man between 18 and 35 years old in good health. The chain couples TRBV9 to TRBJ2-1; 9 bases map to TRBD2. Sample: naive CD8+ T cells sorted from blood. CDR3 DNA sequence: TGTGCCAGCAGCGTAGGCGGGAGGGATTACAATGAACAGTTCTTC. Translating it yields CASSVGGRDYNEQFF.